Below, one T cell receptor (beta chain) is given with its context. The data stem from a study of T cell changes during pregnancy in multiple sclerosis. The germline gives CDR1 MNHNS, CDR2 SASEGT. CDR3 length: 15 amino acids. V was shortened by 5 bases and J by 0 bases, with 11 bases between the two germline ends. The table came from immunoSEQ multiplex PCR; TCRdb's copy has only in-frame clones and leaves some out. Of about 80,000 clones detected, approximately 94% appear once; the ten largest clones hold roughly 2.5%. The TCR originated in a female donor with multiple sclerosis, enrolled in a pregnancy study. V and J are TRBV6-1 and TRBJ1-5; D ambiguous. The sequenced sample was peripheral blood, obtained in the third trimester of pregnancy. The CDR3 loop reads CASSLTGYSNQPQHF. CDR3 DNA: TGTGCCAGCAGTTTAACGGGTTATAGCAATCAGCCCCAGCATTTT.